Below are 22 T cell receptor beta chains sequenced from a single sample in a study of OX40 agonist ivuxolimab in advanced cancers. TCRdb's copy holds only in-frame clones and misses some; the assay was immunoSEQ multiplex PCR. The sample contains 58,000 or so clones, about four fifths of which appear only once. Source: CD4+ or CD8+ T cells sorted from blood, taken in a trial of the OX40 agonist ivuxolimab. All receptors derive from an adult with an advanced solid tumor such as melanoma, head and neck, liver or kidney cancer.

This clone was counted once. This chain connects TRBV20-1 to TRBJ2-3; D is unclear. This CDR3 comprises 11 residues. Between the trimmed V and J ends, which lost 5 bases and 0 bases, there was a span of 3 bases. Germline CDR1 reads DFQATT; CDR2 reads SNEGSKA (reference sequence). CDR3: CSAGSTDTQYF. The CDR3, as DNA: TGCAGTGCTGGCAGCACAGATACGCAGTATTTT.

V and J are TRBV30 and TRBJ2-7, with D perhaps matching TRBD1 (6 bases). The germline V and J ends were trimmed by 3 bases and 0 bases, with 15 bases remaining between them. The CDR3 is made up of 15 amino acids. Germline V CDR1 and CDR2: GTSNPN, SVGIG (reference sequence). The CDR3 region has the DNA TGTGCCTGGAGGGCCTCAGGGGTGAGCTCCTACGAGCAGTACTTC. Translated: CAWRASGVSSYEQYF.

The rearrangement uses TRBV21-1 and TRBJ2-4; the D call of TRBD2 is as the table states it, not checked on the DNA. TRBV21-1 is deemed a pseudogene. The CDR3 has 12 residues. The chain's CDR3 is CASRLLSQTEYF. DNA for the CDR3: TGTGCCAGCAGGCTACTAAGTCAGACTGAGTACTTC.

The chain couples TRBV7-2 to TRBJ2-3; TRBD2 aligns across 9 bases. Trimming cost V 0 bases and J 6 bases; bases outside gene matches: 4. CDR3 length: 15 residues. CDR1 is SGHTA, CDR2 FQGNSA, per germline. The CDR3 DNA reads as TGTGCCAGCAGCTTAGCTAGCGGGGGCGGTGATACGCAGTATTTT. Its protein is CASSLASGGGDTQYF.

The chain joins TRBV10-3 to TRBJ2-3; TRBD2 might be the D (5 bases). The length of the CDR3 is 15 residues. Germline V gives CDR1 ENHRY, CDR2 SYGVKD. The V end was cut by 6 bases, the J end by 0 bases, with 13 bases between. The chain's CDR3 is CAISAADWSTDTQYF. In DNA form, the CDR3 reads TGTGCCATCAGCGCAGCGGACTGGAGCACAGATACGCAGTATTTT.

The chain combines TRBV27 with TRBJ1-5; unclear D gene. The CDR3 extends over 14 amino acids. CDR1 and CDR2 from the germline V gene are MNHEY and SMNVEV (reference sequence). Deletions cut 5 bases from V and 0 bases from J, with 8 bases between. CDR3 in amino acids: CASSPQPSNQPQHF. CDR3 nucleotide sequence: TGTGCCAGCAGTCCGCAACCTAGCAATCAGCCCCAGCATTTT.

Remarks on this clone: Other nucleotide sequences from this sample produce the same CDR3. The chain uses TRBV6-5 and TRBJ2-2, with D tentatively TRBD2 (6 bases). Trimming removed 6 bases from V and 5 bases from J, with 13 bases in between. The CDR3 consists of 14 residues. In germline, CDR1 is MNHEY, CDR2 SVGAGI. This CDR3 is CASSPGGRTGELFF. Here the CDR3 DNA reads TGTGCCAGCAGCCCTGGGGGGAGGACCGGGGAGCTGTTTTTT.

In its sample, this clone ranks as medium-sized. The chain uses TRBV7-9 and TRBJ2-7; 7 positions agree with TRBD1. The ends lost 5 bases at V and 5 bases at J; junction bases unmatched: 3. The CDR3 runs 12 residues. In germline, CDR1 is SEHNR, CDR2 FQNEAQ (reference sequence). This CDR3 is CASSVGTDEQYF. The CDR3 DNA is TGTGCCAGCAGCGTCGGGACAGACGAGCAGTACTTC.

The V and J genes are TRBV5-1 and TRBJ1-6; 7 positions agree with TRBD1. This CDR3 comprises 15 residues. Germline V gene sequence: CDR1 SGHRS, CDR2 YFSETQ. V dropped 0 bases and J dropped 3; count of bases not matched to a gene: 0. Written as DNA, the CDR3 is TGCGCCAGCAGCTTGGGACAGGGCTATAATTCACCCCTCCACTTT. It codes for CASSLGQGYNSPLHF.

The chain recombines TRBV30 with TRBJ2-5; TRBD1 aligns across 8 bases. CDR1 GTSNPN and CDR2 SVGIG come from the germline V gene (reference sequence). CDR3 size: 16 residues. V lost 1 base and J lost 3; bases outside the gene matches: 10. The CDR3 spells CAWSARRTGNKETQYF. DNA of the CDR3: TGTGCCTGGAGTGCCCGCCGGACAGGGAATAAAGAGACCCAGTACTTC. Supplemented by reference TRBV30 and TRBJ2-5, the full variable domain reads SQTIHQWPATLVQPVGSPLSLECTVEGTSNPNLYWYRQAAGRGLQLLFYSVGIGQISSEVPQNLSASRPQDRQFILSSKKLLLSDSGFYLCAWSARRTGNKETQYFGPGTRLLVL.

This rearrangement joins TRBV11-2 to TRBJ2-1, with D possibly called TRBD1 or TRBD2 (5 bases each). The germline V gene has CDR1 SGHAT and CDR2 FQNNGV. The V and J ends lost 0 bases and 6 bases respectively, with 12 bases between them. This CDR3 region has 15 residues. This CDR3 reads CASSLDRGAGNEQFF. The CDR3 DNA is TGTGCCAGCAGCTTAGATCGGGGCGCCGGCAATGAGCAGTTCTTC.

The V call is TRBV6-1, the J call TRBJ1-1; D may be TRBD1 (5 bases). Trimming cost V 6 bases and J 6 bases, with 11 bases left between them. The CDR3 consists of 12 residues. Germline V gene lookup returns CDR1 MNHNS and CDR2 SASEGT. CDR3 amino acids: CASSRDRSEAFF. As DNA, the CDR3 is TGTGCCAGCAGCCGAGACAGATCTGAAGCTTTCTTT.

With respect to this clone: The junction and the germline gene differ at one end; a read error may be behind it. V is TRBV4-1 and J is TRBJ2-2; 8 nucleotides match TRBD2. Germline loops: CDR1 MGHRA, CDR2 YSYEKL. CDR3 length: 15 amino acids. The CDR3 loop reads CASSQALADTEELFF. CDR3 coding DNA: TGCGCCAGCAGCCAAGCACTAGCGGACACCGAGGAGCTGTTTTTT.

The chain carries TRBV19 and TRBJ1-6; 7 bases line up with TRBD1. The junction had 4 bases not matched to a gene; V was cut back by 5 bases and J by 9 bases. This CDR3 region has 13 residues. The germline CDR1 and CDR2 sequences are LNHDA and SQIVND (reference sequence). The CDR3: CASSGQAVSPLHF. The DNA for the CDR3 is TGTGCCAGTAGTGGACAGGCGGTTTCACCCCTCCACTTT.

The chain carries TRBV7-9 and TRBJ2-7; D perhaps matches TRBD2 (5 bases). The CDR3 loop spans 14 amino acids. The V gene's germline CDR1 is SEHNR and CDR2 FQNEAQ (reference sequence). Between the trimmed V and J ends, which lost 0 bases and 6 bases, there was a span of 12 bases. The CDR3 DNA is TGTGCCAGCAGCTTAGCGTCTGCTAGCTCCGAGCAGTACTTC. It is translated as CASSLASASSEQYF.

This sequence joins TRBV6-1 and TRBJ2-3; D remains unclear. Trimming took off 6 bases at V and 2 bases at J, with 9 bases between the two ends. CDR3 length: 13 amino acids. The V gene's germline CDR1 is MNHNS and CDR2 SASEGT. The CDR3 reads CASRRPDTDTQYF. DNA of the CDR3: TGTGCCAGCAGAAGACCAGACACAGATACGCAGTATTTT.

By sample fraction, this clone is medium-sized. The CDR3 sequence is CASSPGSAYEQYF. The CDR3 nucleotides are TGTGCCAGTAGTCCGGGTTCGGCCTACGAGCAGTACTTC. The chain combines TRBV19 with TRBJ2-7; D is unclear. The CDR3 is 13 residues long. The V gene's germline CDR1 is LNHDA and CDR2 SQIVND (reference sequence). Trimming pared 5 bases from V and 2 bases from J, leaving 10 bases between.

The chain links TRBV29-1 to TRBJ1-2, with 7 bases aligning to TRBD1. There are 14 residues in the CDR3. V lost 3 bases, J lost 4 bases, and 8 bases stayed unmatched. Per germline, CDR1 SQVTM and CDR2 ANQGSEA. CDR3 loop: CSVEKGTEAYGYTF. CDR3 DNA: TGCAGCGTTGAGAAGGGGACAGAGGCCTATGGCTACACCTTC.

The genes are TRBV28 and TRBJ1-5; a weak D match, TRBD1 (6 bases). Trimming removed 1 base from V and 2 bases from J, with 9 bases in between. Germline V gene sequence: CDR1 MDHEN, CDR2 SYDVKM. The CDR3 has 15 amino acids. The CDR3 nucleotides are TGTGCCAGCAGTTTATCGGGACAAGGCAATCAGCCCCAGCATTTT. Its protein product is CASSLSGQGNQPQHF.

This clone was counted between two and nine times. The V and J genes are TRBV14 and TRBJ2-7; 10 nucleotides agree with TRBD2. Germline-derived CDR1 and CDR2 are SGHDN and FVKESK. The junction had 6 bases not matched to a gene; V was cut back by 4 bases and J by 6 bases. The length of the CDR3 is 14 residues. The CDR3 DNA is TGTGCCAGCAGCCCGGGGACTAGCGTCGGCGAGCAGTACTTC. Translating gives CASSPGTSVGEQYF.

The rearrangement links TRBV6-5 to TRBJ2-1, with a possible D match to TRBD2 (6 bases). Trimming pared 5 bases from V and 2 bases from J, leaving 13 bases between. CDR1 MNHEY and CDR2 SVGAGI come from the germline V gene. This CDR3 has 15 residues. CDR3 sequence (DNA): TGTGCCAGCAGTCCCGGAGGGGTTACCTACAATGAGCAGTTCTTC. This translates into CASSPGGVTYNEQFF.

The chain couples TRBV7-6 to TRBJ2-5, with D possibly TRBD2 on 5 matching bases. Trimming cost V 1 base and J 5 bases, with 14 bases left between them. Germline CDR1 SGHVS, CDR2 FNYEAQ. The CDR3 is made up of 15 amino acids. The chain's CDR3 is CASSLVASWLETQYF. As DNA, the CDR3 is TGTGCCAGCAGCTTAGTGGCTAGCTGGTTGGAGACCCAGTACTTC.